This TCR beta chain originates from a study of radiation and T cells in renal cell carcinoma. Sequencing used immunoSEQ multiplex PCR; TCRdb keeps in-frame clones, though not all of them. The top ten hold around 4% of the sample, which has roughly 150,000 clones, about 88% seen once. Broader study findings: Without pretreatment biopsies, baseline tumor clonotype presence was undetermined. Top tumor clonotypes rose in blood 2 weeks post-radiation, then contracted.

The time point here: baseline pretreatment blood. Treatment reported: 15 Gy SBRT to primary tumor, nephrectomy 4 weeks later. Blood was sampled at baseline, 2 weeks and 4 weeks after SBRT. As to this clone: Its antigen remains unknown.

The TCR originated in a woman in her 70s with renal cell carcinoma. The source material was blood, sampled from a patient whose treatment included radiotherapy and nephrectomy.

The CDR3 spells CASSANYNEQFF. The CDR3 nucleotides read TGTGCCAGTAGTGCTAATTACAATGAGCAGTTCTTC. V and J are TRBV19 and TRBJ2-1; D not certain. The V end lost 5 bases, the J end lost 4 bases, and 6 bases lay between the germline ends. Germline lookup yields CDR1 LNHDA and CDR2 SQIVND (reference sequence). The CDR3 loop spans 12 amino acids.